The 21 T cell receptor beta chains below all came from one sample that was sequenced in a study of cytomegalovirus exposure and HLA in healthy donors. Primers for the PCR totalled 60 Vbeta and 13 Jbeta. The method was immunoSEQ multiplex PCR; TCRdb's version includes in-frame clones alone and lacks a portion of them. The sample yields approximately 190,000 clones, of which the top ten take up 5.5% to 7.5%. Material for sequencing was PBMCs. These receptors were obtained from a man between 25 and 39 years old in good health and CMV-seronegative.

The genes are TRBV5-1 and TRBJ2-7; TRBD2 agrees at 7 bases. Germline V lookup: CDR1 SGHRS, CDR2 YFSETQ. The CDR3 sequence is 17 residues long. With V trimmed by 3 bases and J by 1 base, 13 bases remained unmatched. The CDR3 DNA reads TGCGCCAGCAGCTGGCCCATCGGGGCGGGAGAGTCCTACGAGCAGTACTTC. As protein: CASSWPIGAGESYEQYF.

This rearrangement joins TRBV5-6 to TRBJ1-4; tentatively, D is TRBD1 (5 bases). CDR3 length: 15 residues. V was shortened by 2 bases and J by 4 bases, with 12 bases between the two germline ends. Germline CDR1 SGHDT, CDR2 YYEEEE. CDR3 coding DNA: TGTGCCAGCAGCTTATGGGGGGACCTTAATGAAAAACTGTTTTTT. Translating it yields CASSLWGDLNEKLFF.

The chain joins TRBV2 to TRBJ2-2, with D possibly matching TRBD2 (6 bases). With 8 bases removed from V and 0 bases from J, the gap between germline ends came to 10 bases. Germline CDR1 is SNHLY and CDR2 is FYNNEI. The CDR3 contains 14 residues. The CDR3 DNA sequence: TGTGCCAGCTCGGGACTCTCGAACACCGGGGAGCTGTTTTTT. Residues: CASSGLSNTGELFF.

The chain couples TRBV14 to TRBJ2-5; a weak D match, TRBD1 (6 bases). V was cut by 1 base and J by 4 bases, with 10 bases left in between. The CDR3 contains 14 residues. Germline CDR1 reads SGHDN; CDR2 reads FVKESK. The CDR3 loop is CASSQARGTETQYF. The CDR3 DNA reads TGTGCCAGCAGCCAAGCCAGGGGAACAGAGACCCAGTACTTC.

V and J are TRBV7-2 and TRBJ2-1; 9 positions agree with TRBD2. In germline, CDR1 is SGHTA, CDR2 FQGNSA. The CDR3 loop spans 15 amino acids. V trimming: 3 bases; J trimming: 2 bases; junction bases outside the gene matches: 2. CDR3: CASSFSGGPYNEQFF. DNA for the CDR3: TGTGCCAGCAGCTTTAGCGGGGGTCCCTACAATGAGCAGTTCTTC. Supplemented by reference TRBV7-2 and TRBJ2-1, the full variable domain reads GAGVSQSPSNKVTEKGKDVELRCDPISGHTALYWYRQSLGQGLEFLIYFQGNSAPDKSGLPSDRFSAERTGGSVSTLTIQRTQQEDSAVYLCASSFSGGPYNEQFFGPGTRLTVL.

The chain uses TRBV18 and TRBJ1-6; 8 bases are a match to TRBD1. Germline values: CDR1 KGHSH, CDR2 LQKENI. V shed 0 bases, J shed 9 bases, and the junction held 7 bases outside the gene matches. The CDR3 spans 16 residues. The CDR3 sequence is CASSPPFDRGSSPLHF. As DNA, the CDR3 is TGTGCCAGCTCACCACCCTTTGACAGGGGTTCTTCACCCCTCCACTTT. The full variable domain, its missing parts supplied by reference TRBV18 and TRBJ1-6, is NAGVMQNPRHLVRRRGQEARLRCSPMKGHSHVYWYRQLPEEGLKFMVYLQKENIIDESGMPKERFSAEFPKEGPSILRIQQVVRGDSAAYFCASSPPFDRGSSPLHFGNGTRLTVT.

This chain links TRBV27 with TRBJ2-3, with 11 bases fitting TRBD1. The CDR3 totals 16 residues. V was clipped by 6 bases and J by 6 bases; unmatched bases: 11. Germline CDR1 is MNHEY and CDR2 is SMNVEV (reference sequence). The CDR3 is CASSTPGQGAWDTQYF. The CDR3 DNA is TGTGCCAGCAGCACGCCTGGACAGGGGGCATGGGATACGCAGTATTTT.

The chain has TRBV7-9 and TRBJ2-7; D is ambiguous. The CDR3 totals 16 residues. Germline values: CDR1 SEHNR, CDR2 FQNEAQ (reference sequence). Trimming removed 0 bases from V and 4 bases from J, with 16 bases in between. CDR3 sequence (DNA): TGTGCCAGCAGCTTAGCGCTAACAGTCCCTTTTTACGAGCAGTACTTC. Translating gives CASSLALTVPFYEQYF.

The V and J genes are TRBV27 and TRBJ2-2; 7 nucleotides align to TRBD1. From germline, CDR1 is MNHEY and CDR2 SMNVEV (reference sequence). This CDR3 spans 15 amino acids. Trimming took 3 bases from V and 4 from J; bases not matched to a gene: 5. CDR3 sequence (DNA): TGTGCCAGCAGTTTCGAGGGGGCGGGCACCGGGGAGCTGTTTTTT. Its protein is CASSFEGAGTGELFF.

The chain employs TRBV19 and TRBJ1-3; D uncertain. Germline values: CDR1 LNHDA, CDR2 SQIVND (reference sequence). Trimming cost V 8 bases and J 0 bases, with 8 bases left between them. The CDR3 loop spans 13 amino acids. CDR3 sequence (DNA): TGTGCCAGTGCCCGAGACTCTGGAAACACCATATATTTT. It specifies CASARDSGNTIYF.

The DNA for the CDR3 is TGCGCCAGCAGCTCACAGGGTAATGATAATGAAAAACTGTTTTTT. Its translation is CASSSQGNDNEKLFF. J is TRBJ1-4 and V is TRBV5-1, with D possibly TRBD1 on 6 matching bases. The CDR3 sequence is 15 residues long. V lost 3 bases, J lost 4 bases, and 13 bases lay in between. CDR1 is SGHRS, CDR2 YFSETQ, per germline.

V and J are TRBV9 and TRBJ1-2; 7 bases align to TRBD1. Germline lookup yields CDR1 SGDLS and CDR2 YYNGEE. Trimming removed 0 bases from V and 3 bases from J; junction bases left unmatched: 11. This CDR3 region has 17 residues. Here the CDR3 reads CASSVEGRGAIYYGYTF. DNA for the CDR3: TGTGCCAGCAGCGTAGAAGGCAGGGGGGCGATATACTATGGCTACACCTTC.

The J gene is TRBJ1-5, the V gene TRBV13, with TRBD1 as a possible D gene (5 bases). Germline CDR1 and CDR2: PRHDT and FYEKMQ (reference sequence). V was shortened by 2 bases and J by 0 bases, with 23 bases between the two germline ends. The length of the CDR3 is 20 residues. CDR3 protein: CASSLRANRSPSRSNQPQHF. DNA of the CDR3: TGTGCCAGCAGCTTAAGGGCGAACAGGAGCCCATCCCGTAGCAATCAGCCCCAGCATTTT.

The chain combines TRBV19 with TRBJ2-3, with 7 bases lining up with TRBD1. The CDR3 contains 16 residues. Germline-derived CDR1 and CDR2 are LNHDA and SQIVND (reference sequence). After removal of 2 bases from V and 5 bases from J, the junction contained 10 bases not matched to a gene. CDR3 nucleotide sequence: TGTGCCAGTAGTATAAAGGACAGGTTGGATGGAGATACGCAGTATTTT. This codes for CASSIKDRLDGDTQYF.

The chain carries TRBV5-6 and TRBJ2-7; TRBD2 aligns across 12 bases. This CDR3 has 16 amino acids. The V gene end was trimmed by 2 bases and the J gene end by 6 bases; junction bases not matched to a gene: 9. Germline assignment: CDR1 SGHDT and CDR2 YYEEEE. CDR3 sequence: CASSFGLAGGPGEQYF. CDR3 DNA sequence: TGTGCCAGCAGCTTTGGGCTAGCGGGAGGGCCAGGCGAGCAGTACTTC.

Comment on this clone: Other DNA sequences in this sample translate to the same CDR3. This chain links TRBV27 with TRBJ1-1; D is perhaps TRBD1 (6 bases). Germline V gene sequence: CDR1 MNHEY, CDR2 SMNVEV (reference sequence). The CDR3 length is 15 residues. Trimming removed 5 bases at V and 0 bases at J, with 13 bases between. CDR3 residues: CASSPQTGLNTEAFF. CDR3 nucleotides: TGTGCCAGCAGTCCCCAGACAGGCTTGAACACTGAAGCTTTCTTT.

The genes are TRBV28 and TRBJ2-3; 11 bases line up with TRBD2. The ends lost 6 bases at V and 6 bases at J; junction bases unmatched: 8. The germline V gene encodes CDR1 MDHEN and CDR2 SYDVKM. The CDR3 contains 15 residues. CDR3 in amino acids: CASRLILAGVDTQYF. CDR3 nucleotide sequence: TGTGCCAGCAGGTTGATACTAGCGGGAGTGGATACGCAGTATTTT. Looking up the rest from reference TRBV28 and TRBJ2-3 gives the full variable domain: DVKVTQSSRYLVKRTGEKVFLECVQDMDHENMFWYRQDPGLGLRLIYFSYDVKMKEKGDIPEGYSVSREKKERFSLILESASTNQTSMYLCASRLILAGVDTQYFGPGTRLTVL.

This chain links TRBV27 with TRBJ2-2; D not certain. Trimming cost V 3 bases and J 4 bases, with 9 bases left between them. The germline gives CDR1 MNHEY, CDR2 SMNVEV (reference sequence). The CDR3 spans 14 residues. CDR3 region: CASSLVWATGELFF. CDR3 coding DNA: TGTGCCAGCAGTTTGGTCTGGGCCACCGGGGAGCTGTTTTTT.

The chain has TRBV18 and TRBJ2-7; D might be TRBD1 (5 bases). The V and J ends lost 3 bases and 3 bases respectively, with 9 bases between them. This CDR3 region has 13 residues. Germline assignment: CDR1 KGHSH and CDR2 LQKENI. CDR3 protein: CASSPTEDYEQYF. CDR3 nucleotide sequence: TGTGCCAGCTCACCGACAGAAGACTACGAGCAGTACTTC.

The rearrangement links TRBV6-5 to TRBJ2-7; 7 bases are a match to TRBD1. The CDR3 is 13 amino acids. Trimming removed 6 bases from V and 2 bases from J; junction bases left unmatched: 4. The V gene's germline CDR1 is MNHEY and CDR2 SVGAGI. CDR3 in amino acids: CASSIGQAYEQYF. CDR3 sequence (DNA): TGTGCCAGCAGCATTGGACAGGCCTACGAGCAGTACTTC.

CDR3 bases: TGTGCCGGAAAGGACAGGGGAGAGACCCAGTACTTC. It is translated as CAGKDRGETQYF. The chain is built from TRBV2 and TRBJ2-5, with 9 positions matching TRBD1. V lost 11 bases and J lost 4; bases outside the gene matches: 5. The CDR3 has 12 amino acids. Germline V lookup: CDR1 SNHLY, CDR2 FYNNEI. The complete variable domain, with remaining parts taken from reference TRBV2 and TRBJ2-5, reads EPEVTQTPSHQVTQMGQEVILRCVPISNHLYFYWYRQILGQKVEFLVSFYNNEISEKSEIFDDQFSVERPDGSNFTLKIRSTKLEDSAMYFCAGKDRGETQYFGPGTRLLVL.